This TCR beta chain was identified during a study of T cell repertoires in cytomegalovirus infection. Study as a whole: HLA-B-restricted CMV epitopes that are well studied, plus recently identified HLA-C-restricted ones, were used by the study. General observations from the study: Individuals carrying CMV plus the relevant HLA were identified by cumulative frequency of public TCR beta families. It was HLA-C-restricted CMV-specific TCR beta clonotypes that dominated the response ex vivo.

This CDR3 spans 14 amino acids. CDR1 is SGHRS and CDR2 is YFSETQ in the germline V gene. The V gene lost 2 bases and the J gene lost 5 bases, with 12 bases spanning the gap. A remark on this clonotype: Its antigen remains unidentified.

TCRdb ran MiXCR on the reads and lists one entry per CDR3 protein. The sample contains some 590,000 distinct CDR3 sequences, just under 40% of which appear only once. This material consisted of cultured PBMCs, taken from culture after CMV antigen stimulation. The genes are TRBV5-1 and TRBJ2-3, with D possibly matching TRBD2 (5 bases). The sequence derives from a human donor in good health (CMV status not recorded). Some clones in this sample may be carry-over from other donors' samples. The CDR3 DNA reads as TGCGCCAGCAGCTTCGAGGGCCGGGGAGATACGCAGTATTTT. As protein: CASSFEGRGDTQYF.